This passage covers 2 T cell receptor beta chains from one sample sequenced in a study of cytomegalovirus exposure and HLA in healthy donors. 60 Vbeta and 13 Jbeta primers were used in PCR. Sequencing was performed with immunoSEQ multiplex PCR; in TCRdb, only in-frame clones are kept and a portion is missing. Counted here are some 130,000 clones, roughly 82% occurring once; the ten biggest clones make up approximately 10%. Sequenced: PBMCs. All receptors come from a male donor in good health and CMV-seropositive.

The rearrangement uses TRBV5-4 and TRBJ2-7; 8 bases agree with TRBD1. The CDR3 is 12 residues long. Trimming removed 3 bases from V and 4 bases from J; junction bases left unmatched: 0. Germline assignment: CDR1 SGHNT and CDR2 YYREEE (reference sequence). The CDR3 nucleotides read TGTGCCAGCAGCTGGGACAGGTACGAGCAGTACTTC. It yields the protein CASSWDRYEQYF.

The table lists this clone with a few counts. The CDR3 DNA is TGTGCCAGCAGTCTTACAGGCACAGATACGCAGTATTTT. Its translation is CASSLTGTDTQYF. The chain has TRBV27 and TRBJ2-3; D uncertain. Between the trimmed V and J ends, which lost 5 bases and 1 base, there was a span of 7 bases. Germline V gene data show CDR1 as MNHEY and CDR2 as SMNVEV (reference sequence). This CDR3 has 13 amino acids.